This TCR beta chain emerged from a study of CD8+CD57+ T cells in acquired aplastic anemia. This clonotype was seen ten or more times. TCR beta VDJ and CDR3 profiling used genomic DNA as template. Each CDR3 protein is one row after TCRdb ran MiXCR on the reads. The profile shows 150,000 to 200,000 distinct CDR3 sequences, just under 45% of them singletons. Material: sorted CD4+, CD8+, or CD8+CD57+ T cells (not recorded which) from PBMCs. This TCR came from a human donor in good health.

This CDR3 reads CSAETTGNTGELFF. In DNA form, the CDR3 reads TGCAGTGCTGAAACCACAGGGAACACCGGGGAGCTGTTTTTT. The chain links TRBV20-1 to TRBJ2-2; maybe TRBD1 (5 bases). Germline V gene lookup returns CDR1 DFQATT and CDR2 SNEGSKA (reference sequence). The length of the CDR3 is 14 residues. V lost 5 bases and J lost 1, with 11 bases in between.